Listed below are T cell receptor beta chains from one sample, sequenced in a study of early T cells in non-severe SARS-CoV-2 infection. TCRdb reanalysed the 5' RACE reads using MiXCR and keeps one entry per CDR3 protein. The sample lists over 30,000 distinct CDR3 sequences, around 4% seen once, with roughly 5.5% in the top ten. The sequencing input was whole blood. These receptors all come from an adult who was a healthcare worker with PCR-confirmed SARS-CoV-2 infection or an uninfected control (not recorded which). The CDR3 runs from the conserved cysteine through the conserved F or W. D genes are given only for firm matches. Clone size is not always given. Where it is, it says once, few, many or a class for expanded clones.

v_gene	j_gene	abundance	d_gene	CDR3nt	CDR3aa
TRBV3-1	TRBJ2-7	few	NA	TGTGCCAGCAGCCCCCCGGACATCTGGTACGAGCAGTACTTC	CASSPPDIWYEQYF
TRBV5-4	TRBJ2-1	few	TRBD2	TGTGCCAGCAGCTTAAACCTAGCGGGAGGGCAGAACGAGCAGTTCTTC	CASSLNLAGGQNEQFF
TRBV5-1	TRBJ2-7	NA	TRBD1	TGCGCCAGCAGCACGGAGACAGGGGCCTACGAGCAGTACTTC	CASSTETGAYEQYF
TRBV3-1	TRBJ1-2	NA	NA	TGTGCCAGCAGCGGACAAAACTATGGCTACACCTTC	CASSGQNYGYTF
TRBV27	TRBJ2-3	many	TRBD2	TGTGCCAGCAGTGGGAGACTAGCGGGACTAGGGACCGATACGCAGTATTTT	CASSGRLAGLGTDTQYF
TRBV28	TRBJ1-3	NA	NA	TGTGCCAGCGCAGCTCTTCCAGGTGCCTCTGGAAACACCATATATTTT	CASAALPGASGNTIYF
TRBV9	TRBJ2-7	many	TRBD2	TGTGCCAGCAGCGGCGGGGGCTACGAGCAGTACTTC	CASSGGGYEQYF
TRBV6-1	TRBJ2-1	NA	NA	TGTGCCAGCAGTGACGGACAGACCTACAATGAGCAGTTCTTC	CASSDGQTYNEQFF
TRBV5-1	TRBJ2-3	many	NA	TGCGCCAGCAGCTTGGACGGTGGGGGAAGCACAGATACGCAGTATTTT	CASSLDGGGSTDTQYF
TRBV7-8	TRBJ2-7	few	TRBD1	TGTGCCAGCAGCCCCGGGACAGGGCGGGCCGAGCAGTACTTC	CASSPGTGRAEQYF
TRBV11-1	TRBJ2-2	many	NA	TGTGCCAGCAGCTTAGGGAACAGGGCGGTGGAGGAGCTGTTTTTT	CASSLGNRAVEELFF
TRBV28	TRBJ2-3	many	NA	TGTGCCAGCAGGTCCCTTTTACTACCGTATTTT	CASRSLLLPYF